This T cell receptor beta chain came from a study of control samples from healthy donors and cancer patients. Repertoires were generated with immunoSEQ multiplex PCR, while TCRdb's copy carries only in-frame clones and drops some. The sample holds 120,000 or so clones, roughly 87% seen once. Trimming removed 1 base from V and 0 bases from J, with 6 bases in between. Germline loops: CDR1 MDHEN, CDR2 SYDVKM. This CDR3 spans 15 amino acids. Sequencing used blood. The clonotype originates from a young man in good health. V and J are TRBV28 and TRBJ1-4; D is ambiguous. Here the CDR3 DNA reads TGTGCCAGCAGTTTATTTCCTGCAACTAATGAAAAACTGTTTTTT. It yields the protein CASSLFPATNEKLFF. Drawing the rest from reference TRBV28 and TRBJ1-4, the complete variable domain is DVKVTQSSRYLVKRTGEKVFLECVQDMDHENMFWYRQDPGLGLRLIYFSYDVKMKEKGDIPEGYSVSREKKERFSLILESASTNQTSMYLCASSLFPATNEKLFFGSGTQLSVL.